Following are 16 T cell receptor beta chains from one sample sequenced in a study of blood T cell repertoires in COVID-19. The table came from immunoSEQ multiplex PCR; TCRdb's copy has only in-frame clones and leaves some out. The data show 90,000 to 100,000 clones, with around 84% seen just once and around 38% held by the top ten. Sequencing was performed on peripheral blood. The receptors come from a man aged 80 or over with acute or convalescent COVID-19.

V usage is TRBV6-2 or TRBV6-3 and J usage is TRBJ2-1; a weak D match, TRBD2 (5 bases). Germline CDR1 is MNHEY and CDR2 is SVGEGT. This CDR3 is 12 amino acids long. V lost 5 bases to trimming and J lost 7 bases, with 9 bases between them. The DNA of the CDR3 is TGTGCCAGCAGTCGGACGGGGAATGAGCAGTTCTTC. Translation gives CASSRTGNEQFF.

The J gene is TRBJ2-1, the V gene TRBV4-1; TRBD2 might be the D (6 bases). V gave up 0 bases and J gave up 0 bases, with 18 bases separating them. Germline CDR1 reads MGHRA; CDR2 reads YSYEKL. The CDR3 has 19 amino acids. CDR3 protein: CASSQEAPGSGYSYNEQFF. In DNA, the CDR3 is TGCGCCAGCAGCCAAGAGGCACCTGGTAGCGGTTACTCCTACAATGAGCAGTTCTTC.

V gene TRBV6-1 combines with J gene TRBJ1-5, with D uncertain. V dropped 2 bases and J dropped 0 bases, with 8 bases sitting between them. The CDR3 consists of 15 residues. From germline, CDR1 is MNHNS and CDR2 SASEGT. DNA of the CDR3: TGTGCCAGCAGTGAAATCCCAGATAGCAATCAGCCCCAGCATTTT. It is translated as CASSEIPDSNQPQHF.

The V gene is TRBV21-1, the J gene TRBJ1-1. TRBV21-1 is given as a pseudogene. This CDR3 region has 14 residues. CDR3 DNA: TGTGCCAGCAGCCCCCTGGAGATGCTGACTGAAGCTTTCTTT. Its translation is CASSPLEMLTEAFF.

The V and J genes are TRBV4-3 and TRBJ2-2, with TRBD1 as a possible D gene (6 bases). CDR1 and CDR2 from the germline V gene are LGHNA and YSLEER. The CDR3 covers 19 residues. The V gene lost 0 bases and the J gene lost 4 bases, with 21 bases spanning the gap. CDR3 amino acids: CASSQDPPVAGDITGELFF. The CDR3 DNA sequence: TGCGCCAGCAGCCAAGATCCCCCCGTGGCAGGGGATATCACCGGGGAGCTGTTTTTT.

The chain joins TRBV7-9 to TRBJ2-2; 10 nucleotides agree with TRBD2. Trimming removed 3 bases from V and 4 bases from J; junction bases left unmatched: 5. Germline values: CDR1 SEHNR, CDR2 FQNEAQ (reference sequence). The CDR3 runs to 16 residues. CDR3 loop: CASSLRSGGATGELFF. CDR3 bases: TGTGCCAGCAGCTTGCGGAGCGGGGGGGCCACCGGGGAGCTGTTTTTT.

This rearrangement joins TRBV5-8 to TRBJ2-2, with unresolved D. V was shortened by 0 bases and J by 1 base, with 10 bases between the two germline ends. Germline V gene lookup returns CDR1 SGHTS and CDR2 YDEGEE. The CDR3 length is 16 residues. The CDR3 sequence: CASSLAGSLNTGELFF. In nucleotides, the CDR3 is TGTGCCAGCAGCTTGGCAGGCAGTTTGAACACCGGGGAGCTGTTTTTT. The whole variable domain, filled in from reference TRBV5-8 and TRBJ2-2, reads EAGVTQSPTHLIKTRGQQATLRCSPISGHTSVYWYQQALGLGLQFLLWYDEGEERNRGNFPPRFSGRQFPNYSSELNVNALELEDSALYLCASSLAGSLNTGELFFGEGSRLTVL.

The chain joins TRBV5-1 to TRBJ2-1; possibly TRBD1 for D (6 bases). Between the trimmed V and J ends, which lost 2 bases and 4 bases, there was a span of 13 bases. CDR1 and CDR2 (germline): SGHRS, YFSETQ. This CDR3 comprises 15 residues. CDR3: CASSFGGDRYNEQFF. In nucleotides, the CDR3 is TGCGCCAGCAGCTTTGGGGGAGACAGGTACAATGAGCAGTTCTTC.

The chain joins TRBV18 to TRBJ1-5; 7 positions match TRBD1. Unmatched junction bases numbered 1, after V lost 3 bases and J lost 2 bases. Germline CDR1 reads KGHSH; CDR2 reads LQKENI. The CDR3 has 14 residues. This CDR3 reads CASSPTGRNQPQHF. The CDR3 DNA is TGTGCCAGCTCACCGACAGGGCGCAATCAGCCCCAGCATTTT.

This clone was seen more than once but under ten times. The genes are TRBV6-1 and TRBJ1-2; 7 nucleotides line up with TRBD1. This CDR3 comprises 14 residues. CDR1 MNHNS and CDR2 SASEGT come from the germline V gene. Trimming removed 2 bases from V and 0 bases from J; junction bases left unmatched: 0. The CDR3 region has the DNA TGTGCCAGCAGTGAACAGGGGGCTAACTATGGCTACACCTTC. Encoded protein: CASSEQGANYGYTF.

V is TRBV7-2 and J is TRBJ1-2; D is unresolved. V was cut by 1 base and J by 0 bases, with 6 bases left in between. The CDR3 runs to 14 residues. Germline V gene sequence: CDR1 SGHTA, CDR2 FQGNSA. The CDR3 here is CASSLESTNYGYTF. CDR3 DNA: TGTGCCAGCAGCTTAGAATCAACTAACTATGGCTACACCTTC.

The chain joins TRBV19 to TRBJ2-7; weak D call: TRBD2 (5 bases). The V end was cut by 10 bases, the J end by 4 bases, with 17 bases between. There are 13 residues in the CDR3. Germline V lookup: CDR1 LNHDA, CDR2 SQIVND (reference sequence). CDR3 DNA: TGTGCCATCCAGCTCGGGGTCCCTTACGAGCAGTACTTC. Translating it yields CAIQLGVPYEQYF.

The V and J genes are TRBV29-1 and TRBJ2-5; TRBD2 aligns across 11 bases. Germline CDR1 and CDR2: SQVTM and ANQGSEA. V trimming: 4 bases; J trimming: 2 bases; junction bases outside the gene matches: 21. The CDR3 extends over 20 amino acids. The CDR3 protein is CSVVEGRRTSGWERQETQYF. The CDR3 DNA is TGCAGCGTTGTTGAGGGGCGTCGGACTAGCGGGTGGGAGAGGCAAGAGACCCAGTACTTC.

J is TRBJ2-1 and V is TRBV5-4; TRBD2 matches 7 bases. Germline V CDR1 and CDR2: SGHNT, YYREEE (reference sequence). This CDR3 spans 14 amino acids. J gave up 10 bases and V 2 bases, and 9 bases lay outside the gene matches. CDR3 DNA: TGTGCCAGCAGCTTCCTCCAGACTAGCCACGAGCAGTTCTTC. The encoded protein is CASSFLQTSHEQFF.

There are a few counts of this clone. The chain employs TRBV5-1 and TRBJ2-1; D remains ambiguous. Trimming left V 4 bases short and J 6 bases short, with 11 bases between. The CDR3 sequence is 13 residues long. CDR1 SGHRS and CDR2 YFSETQ come from the germline V gene. CDR3 amino acids: CASSPETGNEQFF. The CDR3 region has the DNA TGCGCCAGCAGCCCCGAGACGGGCAATGAGCAGTTCTTC.

This chain joins TRBV9 and TRBJ2-3; D is ambiguous. Between the trimmed V and J ends, which lost 0 bases and 3 bases, there was a span of 23 bases. Germline V gene lookup returns CDR1 SGDLS and CDR2 YYNGEE. This CDR3 region has 19 residues. The DNA for the CDR3 is TGTGCCAGCAGCGTAGGCGCCGCGGCCCAAGGCTCGAGGACAGATACGCAGTATTTT. Its protein product is CASSVGAAAQGSRTDTQYF.